The 24 T cell receptor beta chains presented below share a single source sample, sequenced in a study of response to subunit inactivated influenza vaccine (dated by TCRdb to the late 2010s). Receptors were amplified or captured by RT-PCR. The sequencer listed for this sample is Illumina HiSeq 2500. TCRdb ran its own pipeline on the public reads, namely fastp trimming at Q25 and MiXCR clone calling, and kept in-frame beta chains. CDR3 protein sequences are deduplicated, and each keeps its most common genes and DNA. For this sample there are 600,000 to 850,000 distinct CDR3 sequences; 12% to 15% appear just once. The ten largest clones add up to approximately 7.6% of the sample. The sample here was PBMCs from blood, taken roughly 15 days before vaccination. These receptors all stem from a man aged 45-65 years who received an inactivated influenza vaccine. Donor details come from another sample of the same person, matched by shared clones.

This clonotype was seen only a few times. The chain employs TRBV5-1 and TRBJ2-1; D might be TRBD1 (5 bases). The CDR3 covers 15 residues. CDR1 is SGHRS and CDR2 is YFSETQ in the germline V gene. V lost 1 base and J 3 bases, leaving 11 bases between the germline ends. CDR3 region: CASSLIGENYNEQFF. The CDR3 bases are TGCGCCAGCAGCTTGATAGGGGAAAACTACAATGAGCAGTTCTTC.

There are many counts of this clonotype. J is TRBJ1-5 and V is TRBV4-1, with D perhaps TRBD1 (5 bases). This CDR3 comprises 13 residues. The germline V gene encodes CDR1 MGHRA and CDR2 YSYEKL. V was trimmed by 0 bases and J by 7 bases, leaving 7 bases between them. In DNA, the CDR3 is TGCGCCAGCAGCCAAGACAGGGTCCAGCCCCAGCATTTT. This codes for CASSQDRVQPQHF.

This clonotype has just a few counts. The rearrangement links TRBV20-1 to TRBJ2-1, with TRBD2 identical over 13 bases. The CDR3 sequence is 16 residues long. Germline V lookup: CDR1 DFQATT, CDR2 SNEGSKA (reference sequence). V lost 6 bases to trimming and J lost 1 base; unmatched junction nucleotides: 6. CDR3 sequence: CSARTSGGLSYNEQFF. The CDR3 DNA sequence: TGCAGTGCCCGGACTAGCGGGGGCCTATCCTACAATGAGCAGTTCTTC.

The genes are TRBV7-2 and TRBJ2-4, with TRBD2 identical over 8 bases. CDR3 length equals 17 residues. Trimming at V came to 5 bases and at J to 8 bases, leaving 17 bases not matched to a gene. CDR1 and CDR2 from the germline V gene are SGHTA and FQGNSA. The chain's CDR3 is CASSPPPGGLGGHIQYF. CDR3 in DNA: TGTGCCAGCAGCCCCCCCCCGGGGGGGCTTGGGGGACACATTCAGTACTTC.

This clonotype was observed many times. V and J are TRBV27 and TRBJ1-6, with D unclear. The CDR3 has 14 residues. Germline CDR1 and CDR2: MNHEY and SMNVEV (reference sequence). V was cut by 6 bases and J by 0 bases, with 6 bases left in between. CDR3 in amino acids: CASRYYSYNSPLHF. CDR3 nucleotide sequence: TGTGCCAGCAGATATTACTCCTATAATTCACCCCTCCACTTT.

This clonotype was found a few times. This chain links TRBV3-1 with TRBJ2-5; TRBD2 is a possible D gene (6 bases). This CDR3 contains 16 residues. Trimming took off 4 bases at V and 4 bases at J, with 19 bases between the two ends. Looked up from germline, CDR1 is LGHDT and CDR2 is YNNKEL (reference sequence). The CDR3 region is CASSRGTESGRETQYF. The DNA for the CDR3 is TGTGCCAGCAGCCGTGGGACTGAATCAGGTAGAGAGACCCAGTACTTC.

The chain employs TRBV3-1 and TRBJ2-6; weak D call: TRBD1 (6 bases). Trimming stripped 1 base from V and 4 bases from J, with 11 bases between. The CDR3 has 16 residues. The germline V gene encodes CDR1 LGHDT and CDR2 YNNKEL (reference sequence). CDR3 DNA: TGTGCCAGCAGCCAAGCAGGGGCGGCGGGGGCCAACGTCCTGACTTTC. It specifies CASSQAGAAGANVLTF.

The J gene is TRBJ2-7, the V gene TRBV5-1, with 8 bases fitting TRBD2. This CDR3 spans 15 amino acids. V shed 0 bases and J 4 bases; nucleotides not matched to a gene: 6. Per the germline V gene, CDR1 is SGHRS and CDR2 is YFSETQ. The CDR3 DNA sequence: TGCGCCAGCAGCTTGGCCGGGGGGGGAGGGTACGAGCAGTACTTC. It encodes CASSLAGGGGYEQYF.

This chain joins TRBV20-1 and TRBJ2-3; a weak D match, TRBD2 (6 bases). The CDR3 consists of 18 residues. The ends were cut back, 1 base at V and 1 base at J, with 21 bases in the middle. CDR1 is DFQATT, CDR2 SNEGSKA, per germline (reference sequence). This chain's CDR3 is CSARAMPGLGGGTDTQYF. The DNA for the CDR3 is TGCAGTGCTAGAGCCATGCCGGGACTCGGCGGGGGCACAGATACGCAGTATTTT.

In its sample, this clonotype was seen a few times. The chain combines TRBV3-1 with TRBJ2-7; perhaps D is TRBD1 or TRBD2 (5 bases each). The length of the CDR3 is 14 residues. CDR1 LGHDT and CDR2 YNNKEL come from the germline V gene (reference sequence). Trimming stripped 1 base from V and 3 bases from J, with 10 bases between. This CDR3 is CASSQGGTGYEQYF. Here the CDR3 DNA reads TGTGCCAGCAGCCAAGGTGGGACCGGCTACGAGCAGTACTTC.

CDR3 in amino acids: CATSSPQGLAGHNEQFF. The CDR3 nucleotides are TGTGCCACCAGCTCTCCACAGGGACTAGCGGGCCACAATGAGCAGTTCTTC. V is TRBV15 and J is TRBJ2-1, with 12 bases that match TRBD2. V trimming: 5 bases; J trimming: 5 bases; junction bases outside the gene matches: 10. CDR3 size: 17 residues. CDR1 and CDR2 from the germline V gene are LNHNV and YYDKDF (reference sequence).

The chain employs TRBV6-6 and TRBJ1-6; D ambiguous. Germline V gene lookup returns CDR1 MNHNY and CDR2 SVGAGI (reference sequence). This CDR3 spans 12 amino acids. V lost 4 bases and J 8 bases, leaving 6 bases between the germline ends. Here the CDR3 DNA reads TGTGCCAGCAGTTGGGAAGATTCACCCCTCCACTTT. As protein: CASSWEDSPLHF.

This clonotype was recorded once. This rearrangement joins TRBV6-2 or TRBV6-3 to TRBJ2-2; D gene ambiguous. Germline CDR1 reads MNHEY; CDR2 reads SVGEGT. The CDR3 runs 16 residues. Trimming took off 1 base at V and 0 bases at J, with 9 bases between the two ends. The CDR3 loop reads CASSYFGRTNTGELFF. DNA of the CDR3: TGTGCCAGCAGTTACTTTGGGCGGACGAACACCGGGGAGCTGTTTTTT.

The CDR3 coding sequence is TGTGCCAGCAGACAACTAGCGGGGGGGGTAAATACGCAGTATTTT. The encoded protein is CASRQLAGGVNTQYF. The J gene is TRBJ2-3, the V gene TRBV6-1, with TRBD2 identical over 13 bases. The J segment lost 7 bases and the V segment lost 6 bases, leaving 7 bases of the junction unmatched. The CDR3 is 15 residues long. Per germline, CDR1 MNHNS and CDR2 SASEGT.

This clonotype appeared many times. The chain recombines TRBV12-3 or TRBV12-4 with TRBJ2-7; D is uncertain. The CDR3 covers 12 residues. V was pared by 0 bases and J by 5 bases, with 5 bases between. CDR3 nucleotides: TGTGCCAGCAGTTTAGCTCGGGACGAGCAGTACTTC. This translates into CASSLARDEQYF.

This clonotype was counted many times. The chain is built from TRBV2 and TRBJ2-1; D remains ambiguous. This CDR3 has 13 residues. Germline loops: CDR1 SNHLY, CDR2 FYNNEI. V lost 6 bases, J lost 5 bases, and 11 bases lay in between. This CDR3 reads CASRVGKNNEQFF. The CDR3 DNA reads TGTGCCAGCAGGGTTGGAAAAAACAATGAGCAGTTCTTC.

This clonotype was observed a handful of times. The V and J genes are TRBV3-1 and TRBJ2-3; 10 nucleotides agree with TRBD2. Germline values: CDR1 LGHDT, CDR2 YNNKEL (reference sequence). The CDR3 length is 16 residues. After removal of 4 bases from V and 3 bases from J, the junction contained 7 bases not matched to a gene. The DNA for the CDR3 is TGTGCCAGCAGCCGAGCGGGAGGGCCATCTACAGATACGCAGTATTTT. It encodes CASSRAGGPSTDTQYF.

This clonotype turned up a few times. The chain employs TRBV27 and TRBJ2-1; 8 nucleotides agree with TRBD1. CDR3 length: 15 residues. Germline loops: CDR1 MNHEY, CDR2 SMNVEV (reference sequence). Unmatched junction bases numbered 4, after V lost 5 bases and J lost 1 base. The CDR3 bases are TGTGCCAGCAGTACTCGGGACAGGTCCTACAATGAGCAGTTCTTC. Protein sequence: CASSTRDRSYNEQFF.

This clonotype was seen many times. The rearrangement uses TRBV5-1 and TRBJ2-3; 11 nucleotides agree with TRBD2. V shed 4 bases, J shed 3 bases, and the junction held 13 bases outside the gene matches. CDR3 length equals 18 residues. Germline V gene sequence: CDR1 SGHRS, CDR2 YFSETQ. The CDR3 sequence is CASSADSGASGGTDTQYF. CDR3 sequence (DNA): TGCGCCAGCAGCGCGGACTCCGGGGCTAGCGGGGGGACAGATACGCAGTATTTT.

The chain has TRBV24-1 and TRBJ2-1; D ambiguous. Trimming left V 9 bases short and J 0 bases short, with 5 bases between. Germline V gene sequence: CDR1 KGHDR, CDR2 SFDVKD. This CDR3 has 12 residues. The CDR3 region is CATARSYNEQFF. The DNA for the CDR3 is TGTGCCACCGCACGCTCCTACAATGAGCAGTTCTTC.

This rearrangement joins TRBV7-6 to TRBJ1-2; the match to TRBD1 covers 8 bases. Germline CDR1 SGHVS, CDR2 FNYEAQ. The trim removed 5 bases at V and 7 bases at J, leaving 12 bases unmatched. This CDR3 spans 15 amino acids. The CDR3 loop reads CASSQTPTGGSGYTF. Here the CDR3 DNA reads TGTGCCAGCAGCCAAACCCCCACAGGGGGTAGTGGCTACACCTTC.

This clonotype was observed a few times. This chain connects TRBV20-1 to TRBJ1-1; D unresolved. The length of the CDR3 is 11 residues. Trimming left V 6 bases short and J 7 bases short, with 12 bases between. Germline-derived CDR1 and CDR2 are DFQATT and SNEGSKA (reference sequence). CDR3 nucleotide sequence: TGCAGTGCGAGAACCGGGGATGAAGCTTTCTTT. Protein: CSARTGDEAFF.

This clonotype has only a few counts. The V and J genes are TRBV3-1 and TRBJ2-7, with 12 bases that match TRBD2. This CDR3 has 16 amino acids. Germline V lookup: CDR1 LGHDT, CDR2 YNNKEL (reference sequence). V lost 4 bases to trimming and J lost 4 bases; unmatched junction nucleotides: 8. CDR3 DNA sequence: TGTGCCAGCAGCCGTTGGACTAGCGGGATCTGTTACGAGCAGTACTTC. Residues: CASSRWTSGICYEQYF.

This clonotype came up many times. The J gene is TRBJ2-5, the V gene TRBV5-1, with D unclear. The CDR3 spans 13 residues. Germline V gene sequence: CDR1 SGHRS, CDR2 YFSETQ. V lost 4 bases and J lost 4, with 11 bases in between. CDR3 DNA: TGCGCCAGCAGCCGGACCATGGGAGAGACCCAGTACTTC. As protein: CASSRTMGETQYF.